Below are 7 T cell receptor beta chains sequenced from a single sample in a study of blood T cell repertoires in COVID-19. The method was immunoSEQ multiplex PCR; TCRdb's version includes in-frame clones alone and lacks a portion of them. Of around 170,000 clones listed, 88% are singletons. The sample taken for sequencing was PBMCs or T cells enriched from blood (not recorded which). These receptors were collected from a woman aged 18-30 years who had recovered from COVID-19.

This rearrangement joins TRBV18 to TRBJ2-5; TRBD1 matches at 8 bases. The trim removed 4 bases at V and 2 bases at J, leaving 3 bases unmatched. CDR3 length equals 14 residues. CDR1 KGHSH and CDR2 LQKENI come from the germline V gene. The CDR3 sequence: CASSQDRVQETQYF. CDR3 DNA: TGTGCCAGCTCACAGGACAGGGTTCAAGAGACCCAGTACTTC.

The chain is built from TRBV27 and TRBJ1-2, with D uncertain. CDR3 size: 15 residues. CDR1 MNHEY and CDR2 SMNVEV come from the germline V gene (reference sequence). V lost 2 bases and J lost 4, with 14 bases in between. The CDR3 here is CASSLEIGGGYGYTF. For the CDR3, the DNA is TGTGCCAGCAGTTTAGAAATAGGTGGCGGCTATGGCTACACCTTC.

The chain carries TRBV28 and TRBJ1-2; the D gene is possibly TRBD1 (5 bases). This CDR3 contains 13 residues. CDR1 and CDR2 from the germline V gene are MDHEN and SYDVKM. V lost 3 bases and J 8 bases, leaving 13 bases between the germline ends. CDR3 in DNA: TGTGCCAGCAGTTTGGGGCGGGGGATAGGCTACACCTTC. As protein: CASSLGRGIGYTF.

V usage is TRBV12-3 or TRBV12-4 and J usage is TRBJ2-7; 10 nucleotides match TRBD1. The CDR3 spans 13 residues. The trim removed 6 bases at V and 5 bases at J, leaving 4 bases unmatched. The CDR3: CASSPGTGDEQYF. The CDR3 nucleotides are TGTGCCAGCAGCCCTGGGACAGGGGACGAGCAGTACTTC.

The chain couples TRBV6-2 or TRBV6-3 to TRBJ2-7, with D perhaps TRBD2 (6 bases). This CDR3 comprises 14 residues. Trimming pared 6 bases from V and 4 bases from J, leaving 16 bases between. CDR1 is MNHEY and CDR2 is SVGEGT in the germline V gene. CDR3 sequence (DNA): TGTGCCAGCAGCCCAGCCACCGGGAGATACGAGCAGTACTTC. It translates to CASSPATGRYEQYF.

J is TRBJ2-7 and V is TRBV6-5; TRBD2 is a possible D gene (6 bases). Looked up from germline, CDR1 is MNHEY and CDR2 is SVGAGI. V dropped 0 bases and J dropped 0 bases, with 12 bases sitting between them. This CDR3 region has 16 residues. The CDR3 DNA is TGTGCCAGCAGTTACTCGAAGCGGGCTCCCTCCTACGAGCAGTACTTC. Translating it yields CASSYSKRAPSYEQYF.

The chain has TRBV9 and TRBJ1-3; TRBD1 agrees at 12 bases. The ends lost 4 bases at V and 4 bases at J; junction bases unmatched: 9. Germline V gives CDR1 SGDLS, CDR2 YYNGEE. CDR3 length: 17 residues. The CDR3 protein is CASSTRPGQGAGNTIYF. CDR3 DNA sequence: TGTGCCAGCAGCACACGCCCGGGACAGGGGGCGGGAAACACCATATATTTT.